Listed here are 22 T cell receptor beta chains from one sample, sequenced in a study of T cells in Graves' hyperthyroidism and ophthalmopathy. RNA transcripts provided the source from which TCR beta CDR3 regions were amplified. The study used the HTBI primer set for a first-round RT-PCR of the TCR CDR3. TCRdb independently ran MiXCR on the multiplex PCR reads; one entry per CDR3 protein. Among roughly 580,000 distinct CDR3 sequences listed, about 15% were seen once. Sequencing input: blood. These receptor sequences come from a young woman with Graves' hyperthyroidism that later progressed to Graves' ophthalmopathy.

This clonotype was seen many times. The chain employs TRBV29-1 and TRBJ1-1; possibly TRBD1 for D (6 bases). The CDR3 is 14 amino acids. Trimming pared 0 bases from V and 0 bases from J, leaving 8 bases between. Germline V lookup: CDR1 SQVTM, CDR2 ANQGSEA. In DNA, the CDR3 is TGCAGCGTTGAAGATAGGGGGGTGAACACTGAAGCTTTCTTT. Its protein is CSVEDRGVNTEAFF.

This clonotype has more than one count but fewer than ten. The chain combines TRBV5-1 with TRBJ1-1; TRBD1 matches at 10 bases. The CDR3 sequence is 14 residues long. Germline CDR1 reads SGHRS; CDR2 reads YFSETQ. J lost 10 bases, V lost 0 bases, and 6 bases had no gene match. CDR3: CASSLADRGRRAFF. DNA for the CDR3: TGCGCCAGCAGCTTGGCCGACAGGGGGCGGAGAGCTTTCTTT. Supplemented by reference TRBV5-1 and TRBJ1-1, the full variable domain reads KAGVTQTPRYLIKTRGQQVTLSCSPISGHRSVSWYQQTPGQGLQFLFEYFSETQRNKGNFPGRFSGRQFSNSRSEMNVSTLELGDSALYLCASSLADRGRRAFFGQGTRLTVV.

This clonotype was observed at least ten times. V is TRBV13 and J is TRBJ1-3; possibly TRBD1 for D (5 bases). The CDR3 runs 14 residues. The germline gives CDR1 PRHDT, CDR2 FYEKMQ (reference sequence). V gave up 4 bases and J gave up 3 bases, with 10 bases separating them. The CDR3 bases are TGTGCCAGCAGCTACGGGACCCATGGAAACACCATATATTTT. Residues: CASSYGTHGNTIYF. Looking up the rest from reference TRBV13 and TRBJ1-3 gives the full variable domain: AAGVIQSPRHLIKEKRETATLKCYPIPRHDTVYWYQQGPGQDPQFLISFYEKMQSDKGSIPDRFSAQQFSDYHSELNMSSLELGDSALYFCASSYGTHGNTIYFGEGSWLTVV.

This clonotype has more than one count but fewer than ten. The chain has TRBV6-1 and TRBJ2-2, with D possibly being TRBD1 (6 bases). The CDR3 has 16 amino acids. Germline V lookup: CDR1 MNHNS, CDR2 SASEGT. CDR3 amino acids: CAGKRQAGVGTGELFF. CDR3 DNA: TGTGCGGGGAAGAGACAGGCTGGGGTTGGAACCGGGGAGCTGTTTTTT.

The sample holds one count of this clonotype. This chain connects TRBV7-8 to TRBJ2-3; the D gene is possibly TRBD1 (6 bases). This CDR3 has 16 amino acids. The germline gives CDR1 SGHVS, CDR2 FQNEAQ. The V end lost 2 bases, the J end lost 2 bases, and 14 bases lay between the germline ends. CDR3 sequence (DNA): TGTGCCAGCAGCTTAACTGTGGGGGCTTCCACAGATACGCAGTATTTT. This sequence encodes CASSLTVGASTDTQYF.

The sample holds many counts of this clonotype. The genes are TRBV20-1 and TRBJ1-4; 8 bases map to TRBD1. The CDR3 is 14 amino acids. Germline V CDR1 and CDR2: DFQATT, SNEGSKA (reference sequence). The J segment lost 7 bases and the V segment lost 3 bases, leaving 7 bases of the junction unmatched. CDR3 protein: CSASRTGFVEKLFF. The CDR3 coding sequence is TGCAGTGCTAGTAGGACAGGGTTCGTTGAAAAACTGTTTTTT.

This clonotype was picked up many times. The chain combines TRBV12-3 or TRBV12-4 with TRBJ1-2, with D possibly being TRBD1 (6 bases). The CDR3 is 15 residues long. Deletions cut 5 bases from V and 4 bases from J, with 17 bases between. Here the CDR3 reads CASSPGTGTLYGYTF. The CDR3 region has the DNA TGTGCCAGCAGTCCAGGAACCGGGACACTCTATGGCTACACCTTC.

This clonotype occurred many times. The genes are TRBV29-1 and TRBJ2-6, with D unresolved. CDR3 length: 16 amino acids. Trimming pared 6 bases from V and 0 bases from J, leaving 15 bases between. CDR1 is SQVTM and CDR2 is ANQGSEA in the germline V gene. DNA of the CDR3: TGCAGCGTGGGGTACCCCCTAAGCTCTGGGGCCAACGTCCTGACTTTC. It yields the protein CSVGYPLSSGANVLTF. The variable domain in full, completed from reference TRBV29-1 and TRBJ2-6, reads SAVISQKPSRDICQRGTSLTIQCQVDSQVTMMFWYRQQPGQSLTLIATANQGSEATYESGFVIDKFPISRPNLTFSTLTVSNMSPEDSSIYLCSVGYPLSSGANVLTFGAGSRLTVL.

The chain couples TRBV7-2 to TRBJ2-1; possible D gene TRBD2, 6 bases. The V gene's germline CDR1 is SGHTA and CDR2 FQGNSA. This CDR3 is 15 amino acids long. The V and J ends lost 6 bases and 7 bases respectively, with 19 bases between them. CDR3 DNA sequence: TGTGCCAGCAGACCCGGGACTTGGGGGATTAATGAGCAGTTCTTC. Its protein product is CASRPGTWGINEQFF.

In this sample, this clonotype turned up a few times. J is TRBJ1-2 and V is TRBV24-1; 8 bases are shared with TRBD1. Germline V CDR1 and CDR2: KGHDR, SFDVKD. Unmatched junction bases numbered 7, after V lost 6 bases and J lost 8 bases. The CDR3 spans 13 residues. The chain's CDR3 is CATSPRTGKGYTF. DNA for the CDR3: TGTGCCACCAGTCCCAGGACAGGGAAAGGCTACACCTTC.

This clonotype appeared many times. CDR3 DNA: TGTGCCAGCAGCTTACTCCTGACTAGCGGATACGTTACGAACACCGGGGAGCTGTTTTTT. Translating it yields CASSLLLTSGYVTNTGELFF. V usage is TRBV7-9 and J usage is TRBJ2-2, with 9 bases fitting TRBD2. This CDR3 has 20 residues. V lost 2 bases, J lost 0 bases, and 13 bases stayed unmatched. Germline CDR1 SEHNR, CDR2 FQNEAQ (reference sequence).

This clonotype appeared many times. This chain connects TRBV20-1 to TRBJ2-3; TRBD2 matches at 7 bases. The length of the CDR3 is 15 residues. Germline loops: CDR1 DFQATT, CDR2 SNEGSKA (reference sequence). The V and J ends lost 0 bases and 3 bases, in that order; junction bases with no gene match: 6. DNA for the CDR3: TGCAGTGCTAGAGAGGGAGGGAGTGGTACAGATACGCAGTATTTT. Encoded protein: CSAREGGSGTDTQYF.

This chain links TRBV10-3 with TRBJ2-7; tentatively, D is TRBD1 or TRBD2 (7 bases each). CDR1 is ENHRY, CDR2 SYGVKD, per germline. Trimming took off 8 bases at V and 5 bases at J, with 13 bases between the two ends. The length of the CDR3 is 12 residues. CDR3 DNA: TGTGCCATCCAGGGGGGGAACGACGAGCAGTACTTC. Its protein product is CAIQGGNDEQYF.

V is TRBV28 and J is TRBJ2-7; 10 bases agree with TRBD2. This CDR3 region has 18 residues. V shed 1 base, J shed 4 bases, and the junction held 13 bases outside the gene matches. Germline lookup yields CDR1 MDHEN and CDR2 SYDVKM. CDR3 nucleotide sequence: TGTGCCAGCAGTTTATCAGGGCTAGCGGGAGTGTCAGGTTACGAGCAGTACTTC. It is translated as CASSLSGLAGVSGYEQYF.

At least ten counts were recorded for this clonotype. The gene calls are TRBV19 and TRBJ1-5; 8 nucleotides match TRBD1. Germline lookup yields CDR1 LNHDA and CDR2 SQIVND (reference sequence). The CDR3 runs to 13 residues. J was trimmed by 6 bases and V by 5 bases; bases with no gene match: 3. This chain's CDR3 is CASSPGQGQPQHF. DNA for the CDR3: TGTGCCAGTAGTCCCGGACAGGGTCAGCCCCAGCATTTT.

This clonotype was seen ten or more times. The chain has TRBV6-1 and TRBJ2-7, with 9 positions matching TRBD1. The V segment lost 6 bases and the J segment 5 bases; nucleotides outside the gene matches: 11. Germline V CDR1 and CDR2: MNHNS, SASEGT. CDR3 size: 15 residues. CDR3 residues: CASRRSRDRAHEQYF. DNA of the CDR3: TGTGCCAGCAGGCGGTCCCGGGACAGGGCCCACGAGCAGTACTTC.

V is TRBV6-2 or TRBV6-3 and J is TRBJ2-2; 10 nucleotides match TRBD2. CDR1 and CDR2 (germline): MNHEY, SVGEGT. CDR3 length: 17 amino acids. J lost 5 bases, V lost 9 bases, and 15 bases had no gene match. This CDR3 is CARSPCELAGETGELFF. The CDR3 nucleotides read TGTGCCAGGAGTCCTTGCGAGCTAGCGGGAGAAACCGGGGAGCTGTTTTTT.

This clonotype was recorded many times. The chain combines TRBV28 with TRBJ1-4; D unresolved. Trimming stripped 0 bases from V and 3 bases from J, with 2 bases between. Germline CDR1 MDHEN, CDR2 SYDVKM. The CDR3 runs to 13 residues. CDR3 bases: TGTGCCAGCAGTTTATGGTCTAATGAAAAACTGTTTTTT. The encoded protein is CASSLWSNEKLFF. Combining the CDR3 with reference TRBV28 and TRBJ1-4 gives the whole variable domain DVKVTQSSRYLVKRTGEKVFLECVQDMDHENMFWYRQDPGLGLRLIYFSYDVKMKEKGDIPEGYSVSREKKERFSLILESASTNQTSMYLCASSLWSNEKLFFGSGTQLSVL.

The table lists this clonotype with a few counts. The rearrangement links TRBV10-3 to TRBJ2-7; no firm D call. CDR1 is ENHRY, CDR2 SYGVKD, per germline. The CDR3 has 11 amino acids. Deletions cut 4 bases from V and 5 bases from J, with 6 bases between. CDR3 in amino acids: CAISGGHEQYF. In DNA form, the CDR3 reads TGTGCCATCAGTGGAGGACACGAGCAGTACTTC.

The rearrangement joins TRBV4-2 to TRBJ2-4, with 7 positions matching TRBD2. CDR3 length equals 15 residues. The V and J ends lost 0 bases and 2 bases, in that order; junction bases with no gene match: 1. Germline V lookup: CDR1 LGHNA, CDR2 YNFKEQ. CDR3 sequence: CASSQESGTKNIQYF. In nucleotides, the CDR3 is TGTGCCAGCAGCCAAGAGAGCGGGACCAAAAACATTCAGTACTTC.

This clonotype was picked up many times. The chain combines TRBV12-3 or TRBV12-4 with TRBJ1-2, with D tentatively TRBD1 (5 bases). V was clipped by 3 bases and J by 2 bases, with 13 bases between them. The CDR3 has 15 amino acids. CDR3 residues: CASSLGGRLNYGYTF. Written as DNA, the CDR3 is TGTGCCAGCAGTTTGGGGGGACGCTTAAACTATGGCTACACCTTC.

This clonotype was observed at least ten times. V is TRBV5-1 and J is TRBJ2-7; D unresolved. CDR3 length: 15 amino acids. The V gene's germline CDR1 is SGHRS and CDR2 YFSETQ. V was clipped by 0 bases and J by 3 bases, with 13 bases between them. This chain's CDR3 is CASSLDLGFIYEQYF. CDR3 in DNA: TGCGCCAGCAGCTTGGATTTAGGGTTTATCTACGAGCAGTACTTC.